This TCR beta chain was sequenced during a study of molecular identifiers for immune sequencing clone quantification. Between roughly 19,000 and 1,100,000 sorted cells, with 10%, 30% or 50% RNA, yielded naive CD8 libraries. As concerns this clonotype: At one boundary the junction diverges from the germline segment, which might be a read error.

For bulk TCR libraries, previously described methods and listed TCR primers were used. A single record per CDR3 protein comes from TCRdb applying MiXCR to the PCR reads. The sample yields hundreds of thousands of distinct CDR3 sequences, about 25% seen once. The CDR3 has 19 residues. The clonotype was recovered from a human donor in good health. Some libraries in this study had Jurkat cell RNA spiked in. J is TRBJ2-5 and V is TRBV5-3; 11 bases align to TRBD2. TRBV5-3 is known as an ORF, though its function is uncertain. The material sequenced was naive CD8+ T cells from blood, with Jurkat cell RNA spiked in. The subset is: FACS-sorted CD8+CD4-CCR7+CD45RA+ naive T cells. CDR3 protein: CASSLEVLAGGPYQEPQHF. The DNA of the CDR3 is TGTGCCAGCAGCTTGGAGGTATTAGCGGGGGGGCCGTACCAAGAGCCCCAGCACTTC.